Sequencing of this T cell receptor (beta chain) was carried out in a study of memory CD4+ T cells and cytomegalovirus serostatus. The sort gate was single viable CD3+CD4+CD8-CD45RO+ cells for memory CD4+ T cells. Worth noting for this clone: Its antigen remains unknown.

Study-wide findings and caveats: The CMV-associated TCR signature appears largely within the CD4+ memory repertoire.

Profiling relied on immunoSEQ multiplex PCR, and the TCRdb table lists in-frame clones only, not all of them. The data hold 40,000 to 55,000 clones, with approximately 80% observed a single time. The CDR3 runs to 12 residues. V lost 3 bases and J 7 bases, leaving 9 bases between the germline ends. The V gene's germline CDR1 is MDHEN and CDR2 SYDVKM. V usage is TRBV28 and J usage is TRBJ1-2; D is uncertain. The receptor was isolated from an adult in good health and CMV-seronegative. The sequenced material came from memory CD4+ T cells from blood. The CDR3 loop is CASSLLLGGYTF. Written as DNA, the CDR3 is TGTGCCAGCAGTTTGCTGCTTGGTGGCTACACCTTC.